This T cell receptor beta chain comes out of a study of long-term antiretroviral therapy in people with HIV. Study-wide findings and caveats: Dominating the repertoire at all time points were the clones that expanded before ART. When set beside controls, HIV repertoires had CDR3 length ranges that were narrower.

Cryopreserved PBMC, at roughly 1-10 million per sample, were present before DNA extraction. As to this clone: Its specificity is unknown.

The trim removed 4 bases at V and 0 bases at J, leaving 7 bases unmatched. CDR1 SGHRS and CDR2 YFSETQ come from the germline V gene. This CDR3 comprises 15 residues. Investigators performed immunoSEQ version v3.0 at survey level. The protocol was immunoSEQ multiplex PCR, while the TCRdb copy is restricted to in-frame clones and leaves out a portion. The sample has fewer than 40,000 clones, 97% seen once; the top ten hold around 2.7%. The sample consisted of unsorted PBMCs, taken 6.9 years after starting antiretroviral therapy. V and J are TRBV5-1 and TRBJ2-7, with 7 positions matching TRBD2. This TCR derives from a young man with HIV. The CDR3 spells CASSPWEGSSYEQYF. For the CDR3, the DNA is TGCGCCAGCAGCCCATGGGAGGGGTCCTCCTACGAGCAGTACTTC. Full variable domain (remainder filled in from reference TRBV5-1 and TRBJ2-7): KAGVTQTPRYLIKTRGQQVTLSCSPISGHRSVSWYQQTPGQGLQFLFEYFSETQRNKGNFPGRFSGRQFSNSRSEMNVSTLELGDSALYLCASSPWEGSSYEQYFGPGTRLTVT.